The entry that follows covers one TCR beta chain sequence. Its antigen is not known. This entry is derived from a study of CD8+ T cells in alopecia areata. Overall study findings and caveats: It was lesional scalp, especially alopecia totalis/universalis, that showed higher clonality than normal scalp. Mice showed clearer TCR sharing than patients did, a gap that was possibly HLA-related. Scalp samples also contribute reads from the resident alphabeta T cells found in normal skin.

After isolation, RNA underwent reverse transcription to generate cDNA as the sequencing template. Sequenced by immunoSEQ multiplex PCR; TCRdb stores in-frame clones only, minus some. The table has 98,000 or so clones, 50% to 60% seen once; the top ten hold around a quarter. Alopecia areata patients provided lesional scalp punch biopsies and peripheral blood. Per the germline V gene, CDR1 is SNHLY and CDR2 is FYNNEI. The CDR3 totals 13 residues. The germline V and J ends were trimmed by 3 bases and 8 bases, with 11 bases remaining between them. Sequencing was carried out using NKG2D-low CD8+ T cells sorted from blood. The rearrangement joins TRBV2 to TRBJ1-3; no definite D call. The clonotype originates from a human donor with alopecia areata. CDR3 in DNA: TGTGCCAGCAGTGAGGGGAATAGGTACACCATATATTTT. It is translated as CASSEGNRYTIYF.